This entry lists 2 T cell receptor beta chains sequenced from one sample in a study of cytomegalovirus exposure and HLA in healthy donors. 60 Vbeta and 13 Jbeta primers were used in PCR. The assay was immunoSEQ multiplex PCR, and TCRdb's table has in-frame clones only and misses some. The sample includes under 200,000 clones, 75% to 85% seen only once; the top ten take about 0.69%. The sequenced sample consisted of PBMCs. The receptors here all came from a female donor in good health and CMV-seronegative.

This sequence joins TRBV4-3 and TRBJ2-5; a weak D match, TRBD1 (5 bases). CDR3 size: 13 residues. Trimming left V 0 bases short and J 5 bases short, with 7 bases between. The germline V gene has CDR1 LGHNA and CDR2 YSLEER. CDR3 protein: CASSQDNRETQYF. The DNA of the CDR3 is TGCGCCAGCAGCCAAGACAACAGGGAGACCCAGTACTTC.

The chain joins TRBV5-8 to TRBJ1-5; 7 positions agree with TRBD1. The germline V gene encodes CDR1 SGHTS and CDR2 YDEGEE. This CDR3 contains 15 residues. Trimming at V came to 4 bases and at J to 0 bases, leaving 4 bases not matched to a gene. DNA of the CDR3: TGTGCCAGCAGCACCGGGACAGTTAGCAATCAGCCCCAGCATTTT. Encoded protein: CASSTGTVSNQPQHF.